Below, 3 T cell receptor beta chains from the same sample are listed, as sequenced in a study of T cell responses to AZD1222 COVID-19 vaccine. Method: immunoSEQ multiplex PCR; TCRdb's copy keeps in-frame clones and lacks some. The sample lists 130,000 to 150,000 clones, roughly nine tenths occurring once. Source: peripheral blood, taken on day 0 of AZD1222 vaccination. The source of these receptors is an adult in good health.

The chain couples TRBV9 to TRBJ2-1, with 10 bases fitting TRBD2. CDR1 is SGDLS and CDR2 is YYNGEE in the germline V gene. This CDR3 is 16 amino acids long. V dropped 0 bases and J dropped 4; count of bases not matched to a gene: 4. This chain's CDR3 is CASSVGTSGSYNEQFF. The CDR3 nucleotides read TGTGCCAGCAGCGTAGGGACTAGCGGATCATACAATGAGCAGTTCTTC.

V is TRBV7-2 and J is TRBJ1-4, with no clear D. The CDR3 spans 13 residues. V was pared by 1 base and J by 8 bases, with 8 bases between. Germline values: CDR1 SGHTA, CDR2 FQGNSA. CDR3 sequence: CASSLGIREKLFF. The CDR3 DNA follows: TGTGCCAGCAGCTTAGGAATTCGGGAAAAACTGTTTTTT.

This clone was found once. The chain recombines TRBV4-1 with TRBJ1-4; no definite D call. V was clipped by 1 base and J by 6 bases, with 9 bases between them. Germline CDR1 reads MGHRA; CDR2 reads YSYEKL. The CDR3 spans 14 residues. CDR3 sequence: CASSQGWVYEKLFF. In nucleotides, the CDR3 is TGCGCCAGCAGCCAAGGCTGGGTTTATGAAAAACTGTTTTTT.